These 26 T cell receptor beta chains originate from one sample sequenced in a study of response to subunit inactivated influenza vaccine. TCRdb used MiXCR to reprocess the RT-PCR reads, holding one entry per CDR3 protein. The table includes 550,000 to 800,000 distinct CDR3 sequences, about 14% detected once. The source material was PBMCs from blood, sampled 14 to 15 days before vaccination. These receptors were collected from a middle-aged man who received an inactivated influenza vaccine.

This clonotype was picked up many times. The chain joins TRBV6-1 to TRBJ2-2; 13 bases agree with TRBD2. CDR1 is MNHNS, CDR2 SASEGT, per germline. V shed 6 bases, J shed 4 bases, and the junction held 2 bases outside the gene matches. The CDR3 has 15 amino acids. The DNA for the CDR3 is TGTGCCAGCAGACGGACTAGCGGGGGCACCGGGGAGCTGTTTTTT. This sequence encodes CASRRTSGGTGELFF.

This chain's CDR3 is CASRPGQVDEQYF. CDR3 nucleotide sequence: TGTGCCAGCAGACCGGGACAGGTGGACGAGCAGTACTTC. This sequence joins TRBV5-4 and TRBJ2-7; 8 bases fit TRBD1. V lost 5 bases to trimming and J lost 5 bases; unmatched junction nucleotides: 6. There are 13 residues in the CDR3. The germline gives CDR1 SGHNT, CDR2 YYREEE (reference sequence). The full variable domain, its missing parts supplied by reference TRBV5-4 and TRBJ2-7, is ETGVTQSPTHLIKTRGQQVTLRCSSQSGHNTVSWYQQALGQGPQFIFQYYREEENGRGNFPPRFSGLQFPNYSSELNVNALELDDSALYLCASRPGQVDEQYFGPGTRLTVT.

This clonotype was observed a handful of times. This chain joins TRBV7-2 and TRBJ1-5, with D unclear. Germline V gene sequence: CDR1 SGHTA, CDR2 FQGNSA. The V and J ends lost 2 bases and 0 bases respectively, with 11 bases between them. The CDR3 has 16 amino acids. The CDR3 protein is CASSLSSVVSNQPQHF. Written as DNA, the CDR3 is TGTGCCAGCAGCTTAAGCTCGGTTGTTAGCAATCAGCCCCAGCATTTT.

This clonotype was counted many times. The J gene is TRBJ2-1, the V gene TRBV12-3 or TRBV12-4; D call uncertain. This CDR3 spans 15 amino acids. Trimming left V 4 bases short and J 0 bases short, with 10 bases between. CDR3 nucleotides: TGTGCCAGCAGTTCCCTTTCGCTCTCCTACAATGAGCAGTTCTTC. This codes for CASSSLSLSYNEQFF.

The J gene is TRBJ2-5, the V gene TRBV29-1; maybe TRBD1 (6 bases). The CDR3 has 14 residues. Germline lookup yields CDR1 SQVTM and CDR2 ANQGSEA. V was shortened by 7 bases and J by 0 bases, with 15 bases between the two germline ends. The CDR3 loop is CSATKYRDQETQYF. CDR3 in DNA: TGCAGCGCAACAAAATACAGGGACCAAGAGACCCAGTACTTC.

The chain has TRBV7-9 and TRBJ2-7; TRBD1 matches 8 bases. The CDR3 is made up of 16 amino acids. V shed 6 bases, J shed 0 bases, and the junction held 10 bases outside the gene matches. Germline lookup yields CDR1 SEHNR and CDR2 FQNEAQ (reference sequence). CDR3 coding DNA: TGTGCCAGCAGTCCCCGGACAGGGAGGTCCTCCTACGAGCAGTACTTC. Protein: CASSPRTGRSSYEQYF.

This clonotype was counted a few times. The gene calls are TRBV2 and TRBJ1-1; D uncertain. This CDR3 has 14 residues. Trimming left V 6 bases short and J 0 bases short, with 11 bases between. CDR1 and CDR2 (germline): SNHLY, FYNNEI. The CDR3 coding sequence is TGTGCCAGCAGCATAGGGAATGTGAACACTGAAGCTTTCTTT. Protein product: CASSIGNVNTEAFF. The full variable domain, rest sourced from reference TRBV2 and TRBJ1-1, is EPEVTQTPSHQVTQMGQEVILRCVPISNHLYFYWYRQILGQKVEFLVSFYNNEISEKSEIFDDQFSVERPDGSNFTLKIRSTKLEDSAMYFCASSIGNVNTEAFFGQGTRLTVV.

The V call is TRBV4-3, the J call TRBJ2-1; D gene ambiguous. Between the trimmed V and J ends, which lost 4 bases and 6 bases, there was a span of 13 bases. In germline, CDR1 is LGHNA, CDR2 YSLEER. This CDR3 has 14 amino acids. Here the CDR3 DNA reads TGCGCCAGCAGCCCCAGTGGGCGGAGCAATGAGCAGTTCTTC. It translates to CASSPSGRSNEQFF.

The gene calls are TRBV7-9 and TRBJ2-7; D is unclear. Trimming took 1 base from V and 1 from J, leaving 8 bases between them. Germline CDR1 reads SEHNR; CDR2 reads FQNEAQ (reference sequence). This CDR3 has 14 residues. CDR3 coding DNA: TGTGCCAGCAGCTTAGAAGAGGAATCCTACGAGCAGTACTTC. Translating it yields CASSLEEESYEQYF.

This clonotype was counted ten times or more. DNA of the CDR3: TGTGCCAGCAGTTTACCCCACTCCGGGATAAAGACGCAGTATTTT. This gives the protein CASSLPHSGIKTQYF. The rearrangement uses TRBV12-3 or TRBV12-4 and TRBJ2-3, with a weak D call TRBD2 (5 bases). The CDR3 is 15 amino acids. V was cut by 2 bases and J by 9 bases, with 18 bases left in between.

This clonotype was detected only once. The V and J genes are TRBV11-1 and TRBJ2-1; weak D call: TRBD2 (6 bases). This CDR3 is built from 18 residues. Germline V lookup: CDR1 SGHAT, CDR2 FQDESV (reference sequence). V was cut by 4 bases and J by 8 bases, with 27 bases left in between. This CDR3 reads CASSSNSAWDSGRDEQFF. As DNA, the CDR3 is TGTGCCAGCAGCTCCAATTCGGCTTGGGATAGCGGACGGGATGAGCAGTTCTTC.

The chain carries TRBV29-1 and TRBJ2-2; tentative D call: TRBD2 (5 bases). Trimming cost V 2 bases and J 0 bases, with 10 bases left between them. CDR1 SQVTM and CDR2 ANQGSEA come from the germline V gene. The CDR3 totals 15 residues. This CDR3 reads CSVELSVPNTGELFF. The DNA of the CDR3 is TGCAGCGTTGAACTTAGCGTTCCGAACACCGGGGAGCTGTTTTTT.

This clonotype turned up a few times. The CDR3 loop is CASSQDHRETQYF. In DNA form, the CDR3 reads TGTGCCAGCAGCCAAGATCATCGGGAGACCCAGTACTTC. The chain employs TRBV14 and TRBJ2-5; D gene uncertain. The CDR3 consists of 13 residues. The V end was cut by 0 bases, the J end by 5 bases, with 7 bases between. Germline V lookup: CDR1 SGHDN, CDR2 FVKESK. The full variable domain, rest sourced from reference TRBV14 and TRBJ2-5, is EAGVTQFPSHSVIEKGQTVTLRCDPISGHDNLYWYRRVMGKEIKFLLHFVKESKQDESGMPNNRFLAERTGGTYSTLKVQPAELEDSGVYFCASSQDHRETQYFGPGTRLLVL.

This clonotype was seen at least ten times. This rearrangement joins TRBV28 to TRBJ2-7, with TRBD1 identical over 10 bases. CDR1 and CDR2 (germline): MDHEN, SYDVKM. Germline trimming cut 5 bases from V and 6 bases from J; bases unmatched to any gene: 10. This CDR3 spans 15 amino acids. CDR3 nucleotides: TGTGCCAGCAGTACGAGGACAGGGGGATTAAGCGAGCAGTACTTC. It is translated as CASSTRTGGLSEQYF.

The genes are TRBV12-3 or TRBV12-4 and TRBJ2-2; tentatively, D is TRBD1 or TRBD2 (5 bases each). The CDR3 has 15 residues. Trimming pared 5 bases from V and 6 bases from J, leaving 16 bases between. Here the CDR3 reads CASSAPGPLPGELFF. DNA of the CDR3: TGTGCCAGCAGTGCTCCGGGACCACTACCCGGGGAGCTGTTTTTT.

This clonotype was seen more than once but under ten times. The V gene is TRBV10-3, the J gene TRBJ2-7; TRBD1 matches at 7 bases. Per the germline V gene, CDR1 is ENHRY and CDR2 is SYGVKD. This CDR3 comprises 16 residues. The trim removed 0 bases at V and 2 bases at J, leaving 7 bases unmatched. In DNA, the CDR3 is TGTGCCATCAGTGAGTCGAACAGACAGGGTACCTACGAGCAGTACTTC. This translates into CAISESNRQGTYEQYF.

The chain is built from TRBV9 and TRBJ2-3; no reliable D call. Per the germline V gene, CDR1 is SGDLS and CDR2 is YYNGEE. The CDR3 has 15 amino acids. Trimming pared 0 bases from V and 0 bases from J, leaving 8 bases between. CDR3 nucleotide sequence: TGTGCCAGCAGCGTAGGGACCACTAGCACAGATACGCAGTATTTT. This gives the protein CASSVGTTSTDTQYF.

This chain links TRBV29-1 with TRBJ2-1, with D uncertain. This CDR3 is built from 12 residues. From germline, CDR1 is SQVTM and CDR2 ANQGSEA. V lost 7 bases, J lost 0 bases, and 7 bases lay in between. Written as DNA, the CDR3 is TGCAGCGCCCCCTACTCCTACAATGAGCAGTTCTTC. Amino acids: CSAPYSYNEQFF.

The rearrangement joins TRBV28 to TRBJ2-4; 9 nucleotides match TRBD1. Germline assignment: CDR1 MDHEN and CDR2 SYDVKM. The V gene end was trimmed by 5 bases and the J gene end by 0 bases; junction bases not matched to a gene: 5. There are 16 residues in the CDR3. Here the CDR3 reads CASSPGQGIAKNIQYF. The CDR3 nucleotides are TGTGCCAGCAGTCCCGGACAGGGGATAGCCAAAAACATTCAGTACTTC.

The V call is TRBV7-8, the J call TRBJ1-1; a possible D gene is TRBD1 (6 bases). This CDR3 has 16 amino acids. CDR1 is SGHVS and CDR2 is FQNEAQ in the germline V gene. Trimming took off 4 bases at V and 0 bases at J, with 15 bases between the two ends. As DNA, the CDR3 is TGTGCCAGCAGCTCGCTGGACAGCTCTATGAACACTGAAGCTTTCTTT. Protein sequence: CASSSLDSSMNTEAFF.

In its sample, this clonotype was seen a few times. In DNA, the CDR3 is TGTGCCAGCAGTGAGGCTCGGCCCCCCTACGAGCAGTACTTC. Residues: CASSEARPPYEQYF. This rearrangement joins TRBV25-1 to TRBJ2-7; D is undetermined. The CDR3 has 14 residues. The germline CDR1 and CDR2 sequences are MGHDK and SYGVNS. The V end lost 3 bases, the J end lost 2 bases, and 11 bases lay between the germline ends.

This clonotype has only a few counts. This chain joins TRBV5-1 and TRBJ2-7; D might be TRBD1 or TRBD2, each matching 5 bases. This CDR3 is 14 amino acids long. V was pared by 2 bases and J by 4 bases, with 13 bases between. Per germline, CDR1 SGHRS and CDR2 YFSETQ. CDR3: CASSFEGSTYEQYF. CDR3 nucleotides: TGCGCCAGCAGCTTTGAGGGGAGTACGTACGAGCAGTACTTC.

This clonotype was seen many times. The CDR3 DNA reads as TGTGCCAGCAGCCCCACAGGTGATGGACATGGCTACACCTTC. Translation: CASSPTGDGHGYTF. V is TRBV12-3 or TRBV12-4 and J is TRBJ1-2, with D possibly matching TRBD1 (5 bases). Trimming shortened V by 6 bases and J by 6 bases, and 17 bases separated the two germline ends. The CDR3 length is 14 residues.

This clonotype was counted many times. This rearrangement joins TRBV4-2 to TRBJ1-1, with no clear D. Deletions cut 2 bases from V and 4 bases from J, with 14 bases between. This CDR3 is built from 15 residues. Germline V gene data show CDR1 as LGHNA and CDR2 as YNFKEQ. The chain's CDR3 is CASSQIGRSGTEAFF. In DNA form, the CDR3 reads TGTGCCAGCAGCCAAATTGGAAGGTCAGGCACTGAAGCTTTCTTT.

The table lists this clonotype with many counts. One end of the junction is discordant with germline, which a read error may explain. The CDR3 region is CASSTYFTDETVF. The DNA of the CDR3 is TGTGCCAGCAGTACCTATTTCACGGACGAGACCGTCTTC. The chain recombines TRBV12-3 or TRBV12-4 with TRBJ2-1, with D unclear. This CDR3 has 13 residues.

Ten or more counts support this clonotype. The chain is built from TRBV12-3 or TRBV12-4 and TRBJ2-5; possible D gene TRBD1, 5 bases. The CDR3 is 14 amino acids. Deletions cut 3 bases from V and 3 bases from J, with 11 bases between. CDR3 amino acids: CASSLYSREETQYF. Here the CDR3 DNA reads TGTGCCAGCAGTTTGTATTCCAGGGAAGAGACCCAGTACTTC.